The 5 T cell receptor beta chains presented below share a single source sample, sequenced in a study of cytomegalovirus exposure and HLA in healthy donors. The study ran its PCR with 60 Vbeta and 13 Jbeta primers. The protocol was immunoSEQ multiplex PCR, while the TCRdb copy is restricted to in-frame clones and leaves out a portion. The data hold over 100,000 clones, with over 75% observed a single time. The sequenced sample was PBMCs. The origin of the receptors is a man in his sixties in good health and CMV-seropositive.

The rearrangement uses TRBV28 and TRBJ1-1, with D possibly being TRBD1 (6 bases). Trimming cost V 5 bases and J 4 bases, with 8 bases left between them. This CDR3 comprises 12 residues. Germline CDR1 MDHEN, CDR2 SYDVKM. The CDR3, as DNA: TGTGCCAGCAGTACAGGGTCCACTGAAGCTTTCTTT. It codes for CASSTGSTEAFF.

The count of this clone is one. The rearrangement uses TRBV5-1 and TRBJ2-3, with a weak D call TRBD1 (6 bases). The V end lost 0 bases, the J end lost 2 bases, and 13 bases lay between the germline ends. The CDR3 has 16 residues. Germline lookup yields CDR1 SGHRS and CDR2 YFSETQ. Here the CDR3 reads CASSLENRAYTDTQYF. The CDR3 DNA reads as TGCGCCAGCAGCTTGGAAAACAGGGCATACACAGATACGCAGTATTTT.

The gene calls are TRBV5-1 and TRBJ1-2; a weak D match, TRBD1 (5 bases). The CDR3 extends over 14 amino acids. Trimming stripped 4 bases from V and 7 bases from J, with 17 bases between. The germline V gene encodes CDR1 SGHRS and CDR2 YFSETQ. CDR3 DNA: TGCGCCAGCAGCGGGGGGGTCCCCCTTGGTGGCTACACCTTC. This translates into CASSGGVPLGGYTF.

The rearrangement links TRBV7-3 to TRBJ2-1; 8 bases match TRBD1. Losses at the gene ends were 5 bases for V and 7 bases for J; bases not matched to a gene: 4. From germline, CDR1 is SGHTA and CDR2 FQGTGA. The CDR3 length is 13 residues. The CDR3, as DNA: TGTGCCAGCAGCCAACAGGGGGGAAATGAGCAGTTCTTC. Residues: CASSQQGGNEQFF.

This clone occurred once. The genes are TRBV7-6 and TRBJ2-3; tentatively, D is TRBD2 (6 bases). Germline-derived CDR1 and CDR2 are SGHVS and FNYEAQ. Trimming shortened V by 2 bases and J by 5 bases, and 14 bases separated the two germline ends. The CDR3 has 15 amino acids. In nucleotides, the CDR3 is TGTGCCAGCAGCTTATGGCGGGGTAAGGAAGATACGCAGTATTTT. Translated, it gives CASSLWRGKEDTQYF.